These 4 T cell receptor beta chains were all obtained from the same sample, sequenced in a study of response to subunit inactivated influenza vaccine. One entry per CDR3 protein, called by TCRdb with MiXCR from the RT-PCR reads. Of about 570,000 distinct CDR3 sequences listed, 11% are singletons. The data also belong to a second study, concerning T cells expressing NK-cell markers. That work adds: What made the TCR beta cDNA was 5'RACE template switching with UMIs.

The input for sequencing was PBMCs from blood, taken on the day of vaccination. These receptors originate from a middle-aged man who received an inactivated influenza vaccine.

This clonotype has more than one count but fewer than ten. The chain joins TRBV30 to TRBJ2-7; TRBD2 matches at 8 bases. Trimming removed 2 bases from V and 4 bases from J; junction bases left unmatched: 7. The CDR3 runs to 14 residues. Germline assignment: CDR1 GTSNPN and CDR2 SVGIG (reference sequence). The CDR3 sequence: CAWSTSGGYYEQYF. DNA for the CDR3: TGTGCCTGGAGTACCAGCGGGGGTTATTACGAGCAGTACTTC.

This clonotype appeared a few times. The V call is TRBV5-5, the J call TRBJ2-2; D is uncertain. There are 12 residues in the CDR3. Per germline, CDR1 SGHKS and CDR2 YYEKEE (reference sequence). Trimming left V 2 bases short and J 6 bases short, with 5 bases between. The CDR3 reads CASSFHSGELFF. The CDR3 DNA sequence: TGTGCCAGCAGCTTCCATTCCGGGGAGCTGTTTTTT.

The rearrangement joins TRBV6-2 or TRBV6-3 to TRBJ2-1, with D perhaps TRBD1 (6 bases). The germline V and J ends were trimmed by 0 bases and 7 bases, with 16 bases remaining between them. CDR3 length equals 16 residues. CDR1 is MNHEY, CDR2 SVGEGT, per germline. This chain's CDR3 is CASSYSSWGQRNEQFF. The CDR3 DNA follows: TGTGCCAGCAGTTACTCGAGTTGGGGACAAAGGAATGAGCAGTTCTTC.

This clonotype came up a few times. The genes are TRBV6-2 or TRBV6-3 and TRBJ2-1; TRBD2 aligns across 10 bases. The germline V gene encodes CDR1 MNHEY and CDR2 SVGEGT. The CDR3 covers 19 residues. J lost 3 bases, V lost 0 bases, and 11 bases had no gene match. The DNA of the CDR3 is TGTGCCAGCAGTTACTCGACCAGCGGGAGGGCCTCTGACTACAATGAGCAGTTCTTC. This encodes CASSYSTSGRASDYNEQFF.